The clone carrying this T cell receptor beta chain was counted only a few times. Its antigen is not known. Here immunoSEQ multiplex PCR was the method, and the copy in TCRdb shows in-frame clones only, minus some. The sample has tens of thousands of clones, approximately 95% seen once. The V end lost 5 bases, the J end lost 1 base, and 11 bases lay between the germline ends. CDR1 and CDR2 (germline): LNHDA, SQIVND (reference sequence). The CDR3 has 14 amino acids. The data stem from a study of human thymus T cells. Resections removed during corrective heart surgery provided the thymus tissue used. Each of the donors was a healthy Finnish infant who was undergoing open corrective cardiac surgery for congenital heart defects. The study, taken as a whole, reports: What appeared biased in thymic and blood repertoires was the usage of V and J genes. Thymic repertoires from unrelated individuals overlapped highly, related research reported.

This TCR was sampled from a girl under three years old with a congenital heart defect but otherwise immunologically healthy. Sequencing was performed on thymus tissue. The chain is built from TRBV19 and TRBJ1-1; D unresolved. The CDR3 loop is CASSQLAPNTEAFF. CDR3 sequence (DNA): TGTGCCAGTAGTCAGCTAGCCCCGAACACTGAAGCTTTCTTT.